One and the same sample provided the 27 T cell receptor beta chains below, sequenced in a study of blood T cell repertoires in COVID-19. TCRdb's copy holds only in-frame clones and misses some; the assay was immunoSEQ multiplex PCR. The data show approximately 500,000 clones, approximately 88% seen once. The sample taken for sequencing was peripheral blood. The source is a woman aged 45 to 65 with COVID-19, enrolled during active disease.

This chain uses TRBV7-8 with TRBJ2-5, with a possible D match to TRBD2 (5 bases). The CDR3 totals 17 residues. Between the trimmed V and J ends, which lost 5 bases and 5 bases, there was a span of 24 bases. From germline, CDR1 is SGHVS and CDR2 FQNEAQ. CDR3 residues: CASSANSERWRRETQYF. CDR3 coding DNA: TGTGCCAGCAGCGCCAACTCAGAAAGGTGGAGGAGGGAGACCCAGTACTTC.

The chain recombines TRBV6-5 with TRBJ1-1; maybe TRBD1 (6 bases). The V end lost 2 bases, the J end lost 4 bases, and 14 bases lay between the germline ends. Germline values: CDR1 MNHEY, CDR2 SVGAGI. The CDR3 spans 15 residues. This chain's CDR3 is CASSYLVQGRTEAFF. Here the CDR3 DNA reads TGTGCCAGCAGTTACCTGGTTCAGGGGCGCACTGAAGCTTTCTTT.

This clone was seen a few times. No DNA is shown, since the ends of the CDR3 on it are uncertain; the CDR3 is the one TCRdb lists. The genes are TRBV6-6 and TRBJ2-7; the table's D call TRBD1 went unverified against the DNA. With termini counted, the CDR3 has 15 amino acids. Germline V lookup: CDR1 MNHNY, CDR2 SVGAGI (reference sequence). CDR3: CASSSSTGGEGEQYF.

V usage is TRBV20-1 and J usage is TRBJ2-7, with a possible D match to TRBD2 (6 bases). Germline values: CDR1 DFQATT, CDR2 SNEGSKA (reference sequence). CDR3 length equals 11 residues. Trimming removed 5 bases from V and 7 bases from J, with 12 bases in between. This CDR3 reads CSARRGREQYF. The CDR3 nucleotides read TGCAGTGCTCGCCGGGGGAGGGAGCAGTACTTC.

V gene TRBV4-2 combines with J gene TRBJ1-2, with 7 bases fitting TRBD1. Germline V gene sequence: CDR1 LGHNA, CDR2 YNFKEQ. With 3 bases clipped from V and 3 bases from J, the junction kept 7 bases outside the gene matches. This CDR3 has 15 residues. The CDR3 DNA follows: TGTGCCAGCAGCCAGAACAGGGGTAGGGACTATGGCTACACCTTC. It is translated as CASSQNRGRDYGYTF.

The chain links TRBV7-7 to TRBJ2-5; 9 bases map to TRBD1. V shed 5 bases and J 7 bases; nucleotides not matched to a gene: 14. There are 16 residues in the CDR3. The V gene's germline CDR1 is SSHAT and CDR2 FNYEAQ (reference sequence). CDR3 nucleotide sequence: TGTGCCAGCAGCCCACGGGCGGGACAGGGCTTTTTGACCCAGTACTTC. Translation: CASSPRAGQGFLTQYF.

This rearrangement joins TRBV19 to TRBJ1-5; the D is unclear. V was shortened by 2 bases and J by 6 bases, with 17 bases between the two germline ends. Germline V CDR1 and CDR2: LNHDA, SQIVND (reference sequence). The CDR3 sequence is 16 residues long. As DNA, the CDR3 is TGTGCCAGTAGTATACCGGGAGGGATGCGACGTCAGCCCCAGCATTTT. It specifies CASSIPGGMRRQPQHF.

This clone was seen once. The V gene is TRBV30, the J gene TRBJ1-5, with 9 nucleotides matching TRBD1. The CDR3 extends over 15 amino acids. Germline V gene data show CDR1 as GTSNPN and CDR2 as SVGIG (reference sequence). V shed 3 bases and J 7 bases; nucleotides not matched to a gene: 10. In DNA, the CDR3 is TGTGCCTGGAGCGCGATGACAGGGGGTGAACAGCCCCAGCATTTT. This translates into CAWSAMTGGEQPQHF. The variable domain in full, with the rest retrieved from reference TRBV30 and TRBJ1-5, is SQTIHQWPATLVQPVGSPLSLECTVEGTSNPNLYWYRQAAGRGLQLLFYSVGIGQISSEVPQNLSASRPQDRQFILSSKKLLLSDSGFYLCAWSAMTGGEQPQHFGDGTRLSIL.

Here the CDR3 DNA reads TGTGCCAGCAGTCCAACCAGGAATGAGCAGTTCTTC. This codes for CASSPTRNEQFF. This rearrangement joins TRBV12-3 or TRBV12-4 to TRBJ2-1; unclear D gene. V was clipped by 5 bases and J by 7 bases, with 9 bases between them. This CDR3 spans 12 amino acids.

This chain joins TRBV19 and TRBJ2-7, with D possibly TRBD2 on 6 matching bases. The CDR3 extends over 15 amino acids. Germline assignment: CDR1 LNHDA and CDR2 SQIVND (reference sequence). V was clipped by 4 bases and J by 1 base, with 14 bases between them. DNA of the CDR3: TGTGCCAGTAGTAGGGCCCAGGAGGGGTCCTACGAGCAGTACTTC. It encodes CASSRAQEGSYEQYF.

The chain carries TRBV28 and TRBJ1-1; D unclear. Deletions cut 2 bases from V and 5 bases from J, with 12 bases between. CDR1 is MDHEN, CDR2 SYDVKM, per germline. CDR3 length: 14 amino acids. The chain's CDR3 is CASSLGGVRTEAFF. The CDR3 DNA sequence: TGTGCCAGCAGTTTAGGCGGGGTCCGGACTGAAGCTTTCTTT.

This chain uses TRBV11-3 with TRBJ1-1; D gene uncertain. CDR1 SGHNT and CDR2 YENEEA come from the germline V gene. This CDR3 has 13 residues. V was cut by 4 bases and J by 5 bases, with 11 bases left in between. This CDR3 is CASSSAYRTEAFF. The DNA of the CDR3 is TGTGCCAGCAGCTCCGCCTACAGAACTGAAGCTTTCTTT.

The V gene is TRBV6-5, the J gene TRBJ1-6, with no clear D. V gave up 4 bases and J gave up 2 bases, with 9 bases separating them. Per germline, CDR1 MNHEY and CDR2 SVGAGI. The CDR3 runs to 15 residues. CDR3 loop: CASSWRAPYNSPLHF. CDR3 bases: TGTGCCAGCAGTTGGAGGGCCCCCTATAATTCACCCCTCCACTTT.

The V call is TRBV10-3, the J call TRBJ1-1; D possibly corresponds to TRBD1 (6 bases). V gave up 11 bases and J gave up 1 base, with 23 bases separating them. Germline CDR1 reads ENHRY; CDR2 reads SYGVKD. CDR3 length: 16 residues. CDR3 sequence: CAAGGQDVSGNTEAFF. CDR3 DNA sequence: TGTGCCGCCGGGGGGCAGGACGTGTCTGGGAACACTGAAGCTTTCTTT.

The chain links TRBV2 to TRBJ2-1; TRBD1 is a possible D gene (5 bases). The CDR3 covers 14 residues. Germline CDR1 SNHLY, CDR2 FYNNEI. The V end was cut by 7 bases, the J end by 1 base, with 11 bases between. This CDR3 is CASNDDRSYNEQFF. The DNA for the CDR3 is TGTGCCAGCAATGATGACAGATCCTACAATGAGCAGTTCTTC.

V gene TRBV5-6 combines with J gene TRBJ2-1; D possibly corresponds to TRBD2 (5 bases). Germline CDR1 is SGHDT and CDR2 is YYEEEE. The CDR3 spans 16 residues. V was cut by 5 bases and J by 7 bases, with 22 bases left in between. The CDR3 region has the DNA TGTGCCAGCAGTCCTACTCGAACCGGGAAGAGGAATGAGCAGTTCTTC. Translation: CASSPTRTGKRNEQFF. Complete variable domain (other parts from reference TRBV5-6 and TRBJ2-1): DAGVTQSPTHLIKTRGQQVTLRCSPKSGHDTVSWYQQALGQGPQFIFQYYEEEERQRGNFPDRFSGHQFPNYSSELNVNALLLGDSALYLCASSPTRTGKRNEQFFGPGTRLTVL.

The chain joins TRBV3-1 (or the pseudogene TRBV3-2) to TRBJ1-4; D perhaps matches TRBD1 (6 bases). V gave up 2 bases and J gave up 6 bases, with 10 bases separating them. This CDR3 is built from 14 residues. Germline-derived CDR1 and CDR2 are LGHDT and YNNKEL (reference sequence). The CDR3 DNA follows: TGTGCCAGCAGCCAATCCGGGGGGCATGAAAAACTGTTTTTT. Translation: CASSQSGGHEKLFF.

The J gene is TRBJ1-2, the V gene TRBV19, with D perhaps TRBD1 (5 bases). The CDR3 covers 13 residues. V lost 5 bases and J lost 3, with 10 bases in between. Germline V lookup: CDR1 LNHDA, CDR2 SQIVND (reference sequence). Here the CDR3 DNA reads TGTGCCAGTAGTCAGACAGATTACTATGGCTACACCTTC. Protein: CASSQTDYYGYTF. Based on the CDR3 plus reference TRBV19 and TRBJ1-2, the full variable domain is DGGITQSPKYLFRKEGQNVTLSCEQNLNHDAMYWYRQDPGQGLRLIYYSQIVNDFQKGDIAEGYSVSREKKESFPLTVTSAQKNPTAFYLCASSQTDYYGYTFGSGTRLTVV.

CDR3 protein: CASSLGAGGGTDTQYF. The CDR3, as DNA: TGCGCCAGCAGCTTGGGGGCCGGAGGTGGCACAGATACGCAGTATTTT. The rearrangement links TRBV5-1 to TRBJ2-3, with D possibly being TRBD2 (5 bases). The V gene lost 0 bases and the J gene lost 1 base, with 12 bases spanning the gap. Per the germline V gene, CDR1 is SGHRS and CDR2 is YFSETQ. The CDR3 extends over 16 amino acids.

The gene calls are TRBV18 and TRBJ1-5; D remains ambiguous. This CDR3 is built from 15 residues. From germline, CDR1 is KGHSH and CDR2 LQKENI. V shed 0 bases and J shed 2 bases, with 8 bases lying between them. The CDR3 coding sequence is TGTGCCAGCTCACCACCCCCCTCTGGCAATCAGCCCCAGCATTTT. This gives the protein CASSPPPSGNQPQHF.

This chain connects TRBV27 to TRBJ1-2; D remains unclear. Deletions cut 8 bases from V and 4 bases from J, with 14 bases between. Per the germline V gene, CDR1 is MNHEY and CDR2 is SMNVEV (reference sequence). CDR3 length: 13 amino acids. CDR3 in DNA: TGTGCCAGCCGCCCCCAGAACAGCTATGGCTACACCTTC. It yields the protein CASRPQNSYGYTF.

The chain links TRBV11-2 to TRBJ1-1; a possible D gene is TRBD1 (6 bases). CDR3 length: 20 residues. The germline V and J ends were trimmed by 0 bases and 1 base, with 24 bases remaining between them. Per germline, CDR1 SGHAT and CDR2 FQNNGV. The CDR3 DNA reads as TGTGCCAGCAGCTTAGAGGGACTTCTTCCGGGGGGCTATGGGAACACTGAAGCTTTCTTT. Its translation is CASSLEGLLPGGYGNTEAFF.

This chain uses TRBV5-1 with TRBJ1-1, with unresolved D. Germline V gene sequence: CDR1 SGHRS, CDR2 YFSETQ. Trimming pared 4 bases from V and 2 bases from J, leaving 12 bases between. The CDR3 consists of 14 residues. Here the CDR3 reads CASSMQAANTEAFF. As DNA, the CDR3 is TGCGCCAGCAGCATGCAGGCCGCTAACACTGAAGCTTTCTTT.

The CDR3 is CASSFSGSGNTIYF. The CDR3 region has the DNA TGTGCCAGCAGTTTTTCGGGCTCTGGAAACACCATATATTTT. J is TRBJ1-3 and V is TRBV28; no firm D call. The germline CDR1 and CDR2 sequences are MDHEN and SYDVKM. V was shortened by 3 bases and J by 0 bases, with 6 bases between the two germline ends. The CDR3 length is 14 residues.

The rearrangement links TRBV11-2 to TRBJ1-4; 9 bases are shared with TRBD1. This CDR3 comprises 14 residues. V lost 4 bases, J lost 4 bases, and 1 base stayed unmatched. Germline CDR1 SGHAT, CDR2 FQNNGV. The CDR3 DNA sequence: TGTGCCAGCAGCTCGGGACAGGGTAATGAAAAACTGTTTTTT. Translation: CASSSGQGNEKLFF. Full variable domain (rest looked up from reference TRBV11-2 and TRBJ1-4): EAGVAQSPRYKIIEKRQSVAFWCNPISGHATLYWYQQILGQGPKLLIQFQNNGVVDDSQLPKDRFSAERLKGVDSTLKIQPAKLEDSAVYLCASSSGQGNEKLFFGSGTQLSVL.

In its sample, this clone was seen once. This chain uses TRBV4-2 with TRBJ2-2; TRBD2 aligns across 10 bases. Trimming took 0 bases from V and 8 from J; bases not matched to a gene: 12. This CDR3 contains 18 residues. Germline V gene data show CDR1 as LGHNA and CDR2 as YNFKEQ. The CDR3 protein is CASSQEASGGMVVGELFF. CDR3 in DNA: TGTGCCAGCAGCCAAGAGGCTAGCGGGGGAATGGTGGTAGGGGAGCTGTTTTTT.

The genes are TRBV2 and TRBJ1-1; TRBD1 is a possible D gene (5 bases). V lost 3 bases, J lost 5 bases, and 16 bases lay in between. The germline gives CDR1 SNHLY, CDR2 FYNNEI. The CDR3 is 15 amino acids. The CDR3 DNA follows: TGTGCCAGCAGTGAGAATCGCCCCCCAGGGACTGAAGCTTTCTTT. Its protein is CASSENRPPGTEAFF.